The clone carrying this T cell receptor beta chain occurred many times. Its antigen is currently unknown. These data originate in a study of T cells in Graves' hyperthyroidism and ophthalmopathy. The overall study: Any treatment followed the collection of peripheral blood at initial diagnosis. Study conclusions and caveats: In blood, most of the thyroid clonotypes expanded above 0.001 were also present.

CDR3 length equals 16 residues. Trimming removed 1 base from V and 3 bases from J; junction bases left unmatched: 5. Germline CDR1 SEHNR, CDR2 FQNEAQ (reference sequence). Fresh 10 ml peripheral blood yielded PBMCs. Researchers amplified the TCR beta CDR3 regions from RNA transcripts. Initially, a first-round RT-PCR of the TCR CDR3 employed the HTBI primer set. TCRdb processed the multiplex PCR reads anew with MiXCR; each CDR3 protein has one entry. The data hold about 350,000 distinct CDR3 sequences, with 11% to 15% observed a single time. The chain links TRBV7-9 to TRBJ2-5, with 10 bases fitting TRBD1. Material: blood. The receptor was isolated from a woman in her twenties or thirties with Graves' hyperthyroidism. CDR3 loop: CASSLEGTGVKETQYF. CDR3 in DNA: TGTGCCAGCAGCTTAGAAGGGACAGGGGTAAAAGAGACCCAGTACTTC.